What follows is one T cell receptor (beta chain) and its context. Its antigen is currently not known. The sample holds no much larger clone one base away, and base qualities are not on file. TCRbeta CDR3 regions were amplified from genomic DNA by means of the immunoSEQ Assay, a bias-controlled multiplex PCR. The authors' analysis ran thus. Nucleated cell counts per sample were estimated from amplification of reference gene primers within the assay. To quantify the absolute abundance of each unique TCRbeta CDR3 rearrangement, sequence reads were collapsed and filtered. For each sample, productive Simpson clonality was calculated by taking the square root of Simpson's diversity index across productive rearrangements. As stored in TCRdb, this immuneACCESS dataset retains in-frame rearrangements with V and J assigned. A fraction of the clones does not appear; measured against another copy, unresolved V genes explain less than half of the discrepancy, and the remainder lacks a known reason. D and trimming were read from the DNA, whereas the V and J calls and clone size are those reported in that table. This sample comprises roughly 200,000 clones, around 85% of them detected only once. In total, the top ten clones hold 15% to 20% of the sample.

This record belongs to a study of blood T cell repertoires in COVID-19 (TCRdb year 2020). With regard to the full study: Samples covering the acute and convalescent phases of COVID-19 were provided by collaborators in the United States, Italy and Spain. Nearly every sample came with metadata listing a de-identified subject ID, COVID-19 status, age in years and sex. Where available, HLA class I and class II types were taken from metadata supplied by the sample provider and were not determined by assay-based typing. The repertoires were made available in a free public database intended to serve as a resource for research on the immune response to SARS-CoV-2. The prospective study material was composed of cDNA or gDNA derived from T cells, B-cell-depleted T cells, or PBMCs. Samples came from the ongoing ImmuneRACE study (first 160 participants) plus 1,254 subjects from 6 global collaborators. The dataset comprised deeply sampled blood TCRbeta repertoires from subjects exposed to, actively infected with, or recovered from COVID-19.

Enrolling through a virtual design, the prospective study's participants ranged in age from roughly 18 to 95 years and lived across 20 to 25 United States geographic areas. To assign participants to cohorts, the prospective study relied on clinical history that participants themselves reported in a screening survey and a study questionnaire. For ImmuneRACE Cohort 3, a participant was defined as recovered based on two consecutive negative NP/OP PCR tests, clearance by a healthcare professional, or resolution of symptoms. Mobile phlebotomists in the prospective study collected whole blood, serum and a nasopharyngeal or oropharyngeal swab from every participant. Participants in the prospective study had the option to provide additional blood draws and questionnaires over a roughly 2-month period. Before DNA extraction, prospective study blood samples were shipped either frozen or at room temperature.

Paper-wide results and their limitations: The quantity of clinical and demographic metadata differed by source and by participant and was supplied without curation.

Material for sequencing was PBMCs or T cells enriched from blood (not recorded which). This receptor was taken from a man aged 35 to 55 who had recovered from COVID-19.

The DNA sequence follows: TGCAGCGTTGAGTTGCAGGACTACGAGCAGTACTTC. This gives the protein CSVELQDYEQYF. The chain is assembled from TRBV29-1 and TRBJ2-7, with no reliable assignment of the D segment. V is cut by 3 bases and J by 3 bases, and the space between the germline ends is 9 bases. CDR1 and CDR2 (SQVTM, ANQGSEA) derive from the germline V gene. From the cysteine up to the phenylalanine, the CDR3 has a length of 12 residues. The sequence is cut down to CDR3 DNA, 36 bases in frame from base 1.